The 31 T cell receptor beta chains listed next were all sequenced from one sample in a study of T cell repertoires in cytomegalovirus infection. TCRdb used MiXCR to reprocess the reads, holding one entry per CDR3 protein. The data show 900,000 to 950,000 distinct CDR3 sequences, around 29% seen once. Antigens of these TCRs are unknown. This specimen was cultured CD8+ T cells from PBMCs, taken from culture after CMV antigen stimulation. All receptors come from a human donor in good health (CMV status not recorded). Some clones in this sample may be carry-over from other donors' samples.

This chain connects TRBV11-2 to TRBJ2-3, with 8 bases lining up with TRBD2. The length of the CDR3 is 16 residues. Unmatched junction bases numbered 6, after V lost 4 bases and J lost 0 bases. Looked up from germline, CDR1 is SGHAT and CDR2 is FQNNGV. The CDR3 loop reads CASSWLERGSTDTQYF. The CDR3 DNA sequence: TGTGCCAGCAGCTGGCTAGAGCGGGGGAGCACAGATACGCAGTATTTT.

This clonotype has a handful of counts. This sequence joins TRBV7-9 and TRBJ2-1; maybe TRBD2 (6 bases). V was trimmed by 5 bases and J by 10 bases, leaving 18 bases between them. The CDR3 has 14 residues. CDR1 and CDR2 from the germline V gene are SEHNR and FQNEAQ (reference sequence). This CDR3 reads CASSPSGTLGEQFF. CDR3 in DNA: TGTGCCAGCAGCCCTTCCGGGACTCTCGGAGAGCAGTTCTTC.

CDR3 nucleotide sequence: TGTGCCACCAGATATAGCAATCAGCCCCAGCATTTT. Its translation: CATRYSNQPQHF. The V and J genes are TRBV28 and TRBJ1-5; D not certain. The length of the CDR3 is 12 residues. V was trimmed by 10 bases and J by 0 bases, leaving 7 bases between them. CDR1 is MDHEN and CDR2 is SYDVKM in the germline V gene.

This chain uses TRBV10-2 with TRBJ2-7; tentatively, D is TRBD1 (6 bases). V lost 6 bases, J lost 2 bases, and 17 bases lay in between. CDR3 length equals 15 residues. In germline, CDR1 is WSHSY, CDR2 SAAADI. CDR3 coding DNA: TGCGCCAGCAGCAGTGGGGGACACGGCCCCTACGAGCAGTACGTC. This encodes CASSSGGHGPYEQYV.

This chain uses TRBV7-9 with TRBJ1-1; D is perhaps TRBD1 (6 bases). The ends were cut back, 5 bases at V and 7 bases at J, with 20 bases in the middle. Per germline, CDR1 SEHNR and CDR2 FQNEAQ (reference sequence). The CDR3 runs 15 residues. The CDR3: CASSATGISSDEAFF. The CDR3 DNA sequence: TGTGCCAGCAGCGCCACAGGGATCTCGAGTGATGAAGCTTTCTTT.

In this sample, this clonotype turned up many times. The genes are TRBV6-6 and TRBJ2-7; TRBD1 matches at 8 bases. CDR3 length: 15 residues. J gave up 1 base and V 6 bases, and 8 bases lay outside the gene matches. CDR1 is MNHNY and CDR2 is SVGAGI in the germline V gene (reference sequence). The CDR3 reads CASSIDDRGSYEQYF. The DNA of the CDR3 is TGTGCCAGCAGCATTGACGACAGGGGATCCTACGAGCAGTACTTC.

The chain joins TRBV5-1 to TRBJ2-7, with 8 bases fitting TRBD1. The J segment lost 1 base and the V segment lost 2 bases, leaving 2 bases of the junction unmatched. The CDR3 totals 14 residues. Germline V gene lookup returns CDR1 SGHRS and CDR2 YFSETQ. CDR3 nucleotide sequence: TGCGCCAGCAGCTTTAGGACAGGGTCCTACGAGCAGTACGTC. It yields the protein CASSFRTGSYEQYV.

This clonotype was observed a few times. The chain joins TRBV27 to TRBJ2-7, with 7 bases lining up with TRBD1. After removal of 2 bases from V and 7 bases from J, the junction contained 5 bases not matched to a gene. The CDR3 is made up of 13 amino acids. Per the germline V gene, CDR1 is MNHEY and CDR2 is SMNVEV (reference sequence). The CDR3 bases are TGTGCCAGCAGTTTAGTGGGACAGAGGGAGCAGTACTTC. This sequence encodes CASSLVGQREQYF.

In this sample, this clonotype turned up many times. The chain combines TRBV7-2 with TRBJ2-3; TRBD2 aligns across 11 bases. CDR3 length equals 18 residues. Losses at the gene ends were 5 bases for V and 7 bases for J; bases not matched to a gene: 17. Germline V gives CDR1 SGHTA, CDR2 FQGNSA. CDR3 DNA sequence: TGTGCCAGCAGCCTAACCTTCGTAGCGGGGGGGCCGAGATATACGCAGTATTTT. As protein: CASSLTFVAGGPRYTQYF.

This rearrangement joins TRBV11-3 to TRBJ2-1, with unresolved D. Germline V gene sequence: CDR1 SGHNT, CDR2 YENEEA. This CDR3 is built from 15 residues. Trimming left V 0 bases short and J 7 bases short, with 13 bases between. The CDR3 DNA sequence: TGTGCCAGCAGCTTAGATCCCAGGTATTCAAATGAGCAGTTCTTC. Protein: CASSLDPRYSNEQFF.

This clonotype was observed a handful of times. This sequence joins TRBV20-1 and TRBJ2-4; 9 nucleotides agree with TRBD1. V was pared by 1 base and J by 0 bases, with 13 bases of the junction left unmatched. CDR1 DFQATT and CDR2 SNEGSKA come from the germline V gene (reference sequence). The CDR3 covers 19 residues. The CDR3, as DNA: TGCAGTGCTAGAGTAGAGGGACAGGGACGGGGGAAAGCCAAAAACATTCAGTACTTC. This gives the protein CSARVEGQGRGKAKNIQYF.

This clonotype was observed at least ten times. The V gene is TRBV12-3 or TRBV12-4, the J gene TRBJ2-7; unclear D gene. V gave up 6 bases and J gave up 3 bases, with 15 bases separating them. CDR3 length: 14 amino acids. DNA for the CDR3: TGTGCCAGCAGACCTAGGACCGAGAACTACGAGCAGTACTTC. This translates into CASRPRTENYEQYF.

The V gene is TRBV12-3 or TRBV12-4, the J gene TRBJ2-7; 10 bases map to TRBD2. The CDR3 is 17 amino acids. Losses at the gene ends were 2 bases for V and 2 bases for J; bases not matched to a gene: 9. The CDR3 protein is CASSLYSGGRKAYEQYF. The CDR3 coding sequence is TGTGCCAGCAGTTTATATAGCGGGGGGCGAAAAGCCTACGAGCAGTACTTC.

CDR3 residues: CASSDRGNGVYEQYF. In nucleotides, the CDR3 is TGTGCCAGCAGCGACAGGGGGAATGGGGTCTACGAGCAGTACTTC. V usage is TRBV6-8 and J usage is TRBJ2-7; 9 bases map to TRBD1. The CDR3 covers 15 residues. Germline V gene data show CDR1 as MNHGY and CDR2 as SAAAGT. V lost 6 bases, J lost 3 bases, and 9 bases stayed unmatched.

This clonotype was detected many times. The gene calls are TRBV7-9 and TRBJ2-3; D is unresolved. CDR3 length: 13 residues. Germline CDR1 SEHNR, CDR2 FQNEAQ (reference sequence). The germline V and J ends were trimmed by 1 base and 2 bases, with 4 bases remaining between them. Here the CDR3 reads CASSLVNTDTQYF. CDR3 nucleotide sequence: TGTGCCAGCAGCTTAGTGAACACAGATACGCAGTATTTT.

This clonotype has more than one count but fewer than ten. CDR3 sequence reads: CASSYSLADYGYTF. CDR3 DNA sequence: TGTGCCAGCAGTTACTCCTTGGCGGACTATGGCTACACCTTC. This chain joins TRBV6-2 or TRBV6-3 and TRBJ1-2; D not certain. Germline V gene sequence: CDR1 MNHEY, CDR2 SVGEGT. V shed 0 bases and J shed 3 bases, with 8 bases lying between them. The CDR3 has 14 amino acids.

This clonotype was detected many times. The chain employs TRBV12-3 or TRBV12-4 and TRBJ1-1, with D unclear. V lost 7 bases, J lost 4 bases, and 16 bases lay in between. This CDR3 is built from 14 residues. The CDR3 loop reads CASTRLGGSTEAFF. The CDR3 coding sequence is TGTGCCAGCACCCGACTCGGAGGGAGCACTGAAGCTTTCTTT.

As for this clonotype: At one boundary the junction diverges from the germline segment, which might be a read error. The genes are TRBV7-4 and TRBJ1-1; no definite D call. This CDR3 is 16 amino acids long. Germline V lookup: CDR1 SGHVT, CDR2 SQSDAQ. The CDR3 nucleotides read TGTGCCAACAGCCCGATCGGAGAAGGCCGGGACACTGAAGCTTTCTTT. Protein product: CANSPIGEGRDTEAFF.

This clonotype was observed many times. V gene TRBV7-9 combines with J gene TRBJ1-2; TRBD1 aligns across 12 bases. Germline trimming cut 5 bases from V and 7 bases from J; bases unmatched to any gene: 11. CDR3 length: 16 amino acids. Germline loops: CDR1 SEHNR, CDR2 FQNEAQ (reference sequence). The CDR3 region has the DNA TGTGCCAGCAGCGTACCTCGGGACAGGGGGCCGATTGGCTACACCTTC. It codes for CASSVPRDRGPIGYTF.

The CDR3: CASTRTLEAETQYF. CDR3 nucleotides: TGTGCCAGCACCAGGACCCTGGAGGCGGAGACCCAGTACTTC. The V and J genes are TRBV11-2 and TRBJ2-5; TRBD2 might be the D (5 bases). Trimming pared 7 bases from V and 5 bases from J, leaving 17 bases between. This CDR3 spans 14 amino acids. Per the germline V gene, CDR1 is SGHAT and CDR2 is FQNNGV. The full variable domain, its missing parts supplied by reference TRBV11-2 and TRBJ2-5, is EAGVAQSPRYKIIEKRQSVAFWCNPISGHATLYWYQQILGQGPKLLIQFQNNGVVDDSQLPKDRFSAERLKGVDSTLKIQPAKLEDSAVYLCASTRTLEAETQYFGPGTRLLVL.

The chain links TRBV12-3 or TRBV12-4 to TRBJ1-6; D gene unclear. This CDR3 has 15 residues. The V end lost 3 bases, the J end lost 0 bases, and 6 bases lay between the germline ends. The CDR3 is CASSFILSYNSPLHF. The DNA of the CDR3 is TGTGCCAGCAGTTTTATACTCTCCTATAATTCACCCCTCCACTTT.

This clonotype came up many times. The rearrangement joins TRBV7-9 to TRBJ1-5; tentative D call: TRBD1 (5 bases). The CDR3 runs 17 residues. Germline V CDR1 and CDR2: SEHNR, FQNEAQ (reference sequence). V lost 5 bases to trimming and J lost 2 bases, with 19 bases between them. DNA of the CDR3: TGTGCCAGCAGCCCCGGTGGGCAGGGTAAGGGCAATCAGCCCCAGCATTTT. Translating it yields CASSPGGQGKGNQPQHF.

This clonotype came up a few times. The chain recombines TRBV5-6 with TRBJ2-1, with no clear D. The V and J ends lost 2 bases and 8 bases respectively, with 11 bases between them. The CDR3 has 13 residues. Germline V gene lookup returns CDR1 SGHDT and CDR2 YYEEEE. DNA of the CDR3: TGTGCCAGCAGCTTTTATCTAGTCGATGAGCAGTTCTTC. Translation gives CASSFYLVDEQFF.

Comments on this clonotype: Because the CDR3 is missing its conserved closing phenylalanine or tryptophan, this is likely a read error. The CDR3 region has the DNA TGTGCCAGCAGCCTTGACAGGGGGTTCACTGAAGCTTTCTCT. Translated, it gives CASSLDRGFTEAFS. The V call is TRBV12-3 or TRBV12-4, the J call TRBJ1-1; 9 bases align to TRBD1. This CDR3 has 14 residues. Trimming at V came to 6 bases and at J to 4 bases, leaving 6 bases not matched to a gene.

This clonotype was seen repeatedly, ten times or more. One end of the junction does not line up with germline, which may come from a read error. This chain uses TRBV7-7 with TRBJ2-1, with D uncertain. CDR1 and CDR2 from the germline V gene are SSHAT and FNYEAQ (reference sequence). The length of the CDR3 is 15 residues. CDR3 region: CASSLVLGSYNEQFF. The DNA for the CDR3 is TGTGCTAGCAGCTTAGTTCTGGGGTCCTACAATGAGCAGTTCTTC.

This chain joins TRBV7-8 and TRBJ1-5; D call uncertain. V was shortened by 7 bases and J by 1 base, with 14 bases between the two germline ends. The germline CDR1 and CDR2 sequences are SGHVS and FQNEAQ. The CDR3 contains 15 residues. The CDR3 loop reads CASIQSEASNQPQHF. In DNA, the CDR3 is TGTGCCAGCATCCAAAGCGAGGCGAGCAATCAGCCCCAGCATTTT.

This clonotype was seen many times. The CDR3 DNA sequence: TGTGCCAGCAGTTACGCGGGAAATCAGCCCCAGCATTTT. Encoded protein: CASSYAGNQPQHF. The chain has TRBV6-2 or TRBV6-3 and TRBJ1-5; no reliable D call. CDR3 length: 13 amino acids. V lost 2 bases, J lost 4 bases, and 6 bases lay in between. Germline lookup yields CDR1 MNHEY and CDR2 SVGEGT.

This clonotype turned up a few times. This chain links TRBV12-3 or TRBV12-4 with TRBJ1-5, with TRBD1 as a possible D gene (5 bases). The CDR3 runs 15 residues. Trimming removed 6 bases at V and 0 bases at J, with 12 bases between. CDR3 sequence reads: CASSREIFSNQPQHF. CDR3 nucleotide sequence: TGTGCCAGCAGCAGGGAGATCTTTAGCAATCAGCCCCAGCATTTT.

This clonotype was found a few times. The genes are TRBV28 and TRBJ1-5, with a weak D call TRBD1 (5 bases). Between the trimmed V and J ends, which lost 5 bases and 1 base, there was a span of 12 bases. The germline V gene has CDR1 MDHEN and CDR2 SYDVKM. This CDR3 comprises 15 residues. The CDR3 DNA reads as TGTGCCAGCAGTGAGGGGCACCCGAGCAATCAGCCCCAGCATTTT. Amino acid sequence: CASSEGHPSNQPQHF.

The V and J genes are TRBV7-9 and TRBJ2-5; no definite D call. CDR1 and CDR2 (germline): SEHNR, FQNEAQ (reference sequence). The V end was cut by 8 bases, the J end by 5 bases, with 18 bases between. This CDR3 region has 14 residues. The CDR3 loop is CASLTGRLSETQYF. The CDR3 nucleotides read TGTGCCAGCCTCACTGGACGGCTTTCGGAGACCCAGTACTTC.

The rearrangement joins TRBV29-1 to TRBJ1-2; D is uncertain. CDR1 and CDR2 from the germline V gene are SQVTM and ANQGSEA. The CDR3 sequence is 13 residues long. Trimming removed 6 bases from V and 4 bases from J, with 15 bases in between. The CDR3 coding sequence is TGCAGCGTGAGGCAGGATACCTCCTATGGCTACACCTTC. Its translation: CSVRQDTSYGYTF. Together with reference TRBV29-1 and TRBJ1-2, the CDR3 gives the full variable domain: SAVISQKPSRDICQRGTSLTIQCQVDSQVTMMFWYRQQPGQSLTLIATANQGSEATYESGFVIDKFPISRPNLTFSTLTVSNMSPEDSSIYLCSVRQDTSYGYTFGSGTRLTVV.